This T cell receptor (beta chain) was documented in a study of OX40 agonist ivuxolimab in advanced cancers. Context from the whole study: Ivuxolimab was a fully human IgG2 agonistic monoclonal antibody targeting the costimulatory receptor OX40 (CD134). Intravenous ivuxolimab was administered to patients every 2 weeks at six dose levels: 0.01, 0.1, 0.3, 1.5, 3 and 10 mg/kg. The paper describes the monotherapy dose-escalation part (N of about 47 patients) of the phase I trial of ivuxolimab. The point of sequencing TCRbeta in the periphery was to test whether ivuxolimab changed TCR sequence diversity and drove clonal T-cell expansion. Three dose-escalation patients achieved partial responses, one with hepatocellular carcinoma and two with cutaneous melanoma. Patients were allowed to have had prior anti-PD-1, anti-PD-L1 or anti-CTLA-4 therapy, and 40% of the dose-escalation patients had previously received checkpoint inhibitors. Of the approximately 50 dose-escalation patients, hepatocellular carcinoma was present in about 20, melanoma in some 15, renal cell carcinoma in 9 and head and neck cancer in 9. In the dose-escalation cohort, roughly 80% of patients were male, and the mean age was roughly 60 years, with a range of roughly 20 to 79. Overall study outcomes, separate from this receptor: Clonal expansion of both CD4+ and CD8+ blood T cells was observed from baseline to week 6 at doses 0.1 to 3.0 mg/kg. In partial responders in the 0.1-3.0 mg/kg groups, normalized peripheral clonal expansion was found to be among the lowest, especially among CD8+ T cells. After ivuxolimab, more expanded clones were found on average in CD8+ T cells than in CD4+ T cells. The antigen specificity of the peripheral T cells that underwent clonal expansion was not determined. Low levels of normalized T-cell clonal expansion were also seen in some nonresponding patients.

For sequencing of the TCRbeta CDR3 region, genomic DNA was extracted from the sorted cells. The immunoSEQ Assay was used for sequencing of TCRbeta CDR3 regions. TCRdb holds this immuneACCESS table with in-frame rearrangements only. Some clones are missing; in checked studies, unresolved V genes explain under half, and the rest has no known cause. Here the sample has tens of thousands of clones; about nine tenths occur a single time. The ten largest clonotypes hold roughly a sixth of the sample. V is clipped by 0 bases and J by 7 bases, and the sequence between their germline boundaries is 12 bases long. Including cysteine and phenylalanine, the CDR3 has 14 amino acids. Just the 42-base CDR3 DNA is kept, in frame starting at base 1. For CDR1 and CDR2, the germline V gene lists MNHEY and SVGAGI. Patients with a history of autoimmune disease or receiving systemic immunosuppression were excluded from the trial. Peripheral blood for TCR sequencing was collected from all dose cohorts at baseline, on cycle 4 day 1, and on cycle 7 day 1. Samples came from an open-label, multicenter, first-in-human phase I dose-escalation trial of ivuxolimab. Adults with locally advanced or metastatic head and neck squamous cell, hepatocellular, melanoma or renal cell carcinoma were enrolled in the trial. Before TCR sequencing, CD4+ and CD8+ T cells were separately sorted from peripheral blood.

A word on this clone: It has no known antigen specificity. There are no base qualities to consult, and no much larger clone falls within one base.

The V and J segments used are TRBV6-5 and TRBJ1-2, with TRBD1 as a weak D call on 6 bases. This clonotype was obtained from an adult with an advanced solid tumor such as melanoma, head and neck, liver or kidney cancer. Sequenced material: CD4+ or CD8+ T cells sorted from blood, taken in a trial of the OX40 agonist ivuxolimab. This receptor has the CDR3 CASSYSEGGFGYTF. The DNA sequence is TGTGCCAGCAGTTACTCTGAGGGGGGATTTGGCTACACCTTC.